This TCR beta chain was recorded in a study of CD8 T cells in ankylosing spondylitis. Study findings and constraints: The authors reported significant enrichment of disease-linked clones in matched ankylosing spondylitis synovial fluid.

TCRdb called the 5' RACE reads again in MiXCR, with one record for every CDR3 protein. The sample shows about 160,000 distinct CDR3 sequences, about 17% of them seen only once. This clonotype was detected many times. Its antigen remains unidentified. The TCR sequence derives from a male donor with ankylosing spondylitis or in good health (not recorded which). Sequenced sample: blood, either unsorted or a sorted T cell fraction (not recorded which).

Here the CDR3 reads CASSFLRDRSYEQYF. CDR3 in DNA: TGTGCCAGCAGCTTCCTCCGGGACAGGTCCTACGAGCAGTACTTC. The chain combines TRBV11-2 with TRBJ2-7, with 8 bases fitting TRBD1. Unmatched junction bases numbered 5, after V lost 3 bases and J lost 1 base. Germline CDR1 and CDR2: SGHAT and FQNNGV. The CDR3 sequence is 15 residues long.